This entry lists 17 T cell receptor beta chains sequenced from one sample in a study of shared clonotypes between healthy human individuals. The assay was immunoSEQ multiplex PCR, and TCRdb's table has in-frame clones only and misses some. Of about 530,000 clones listed, 95% to 97% are singletons. The sequenced material came from naive CD4+ T cells sorted from blood. Subset here: CD45RA+ positively selected. The receptor source for this set is a woman younger than 45 in good health.

This sequence joins TRBV28 and TRBJ2-3; TRBD1 might be the D (5 bases). V dropped 5 bases and J dropped 2 bases, with 11 bases sitting between them. The CDR3 runs 14 residues. Germline assignment: CDR1 MDHEN and CDR2 SYDVKM. The CDR3 spells CASSVRQSTDTQYF. The CDR3, as DNA: TGTGCCAGCAGTGTACGACAGTCCACAGATACGCAGTATTTT.

This clone was detected only once. The chain links TRBV27 to TRBJ2-1, with D unclear. The CDR3 sequence is 11 residues long. V was cut by 5 bases and J by 6 bases, with 5 bases left in between. Germline-derived CDR1 and CDR2 are MNHEY and SMNVEV (reference sequence). The CDR3 coding sequence is TGTGCCAGCAGTGTGCTCAATGAGCAGTTCTTC. Its protein product is CASSVLNEQFF.

The chain is built from TRBV28 and TRBJ2-5; D gene ambiguous. Germline values: CDR1 MDHEN, CDR2 SYDVKM. This CDR3 comprises 12 residues. The V and J ends lost 5 bases and 5 bases respectively, with 9 bases between them. The CDR3 DNA reads TGTGCCAGCAGTGCATATCAGGAGACCCAGTACTTC. This gives the protein CASSAYQETQYF. The complete variable domain, with remaining parts taken from reference TRBV28 and TRBJ2-5, reads DVKVTQSSRYLVKRTGEKVFLECVQDMDHENMFWYRQDPGLGLRLIYFSYDVKMKEKGDIPEGYSVSREKKERFSLILESASTNQTSMYLCASSAYQETQYFGPGTRLLVL.

This clone occurred once. J is TRBJ1-2 and V is TRBV5-1; no clear D. This CDR3 contains 13 residues. Germline loops: CDR1 SGHRS, CDR2 YFSETQ. The V end lost 0 bases, the J end lost 2 bases, and 5 bases lay between the germline ends. The CDR3 here is CASSLVRNYGYTF. In nucleotides, the CDR3 is TGCGCCAGCAGCTTGGTGAGAAACTATGGCTACACCTTC.

This clone appeared a single time. The chain couples TRBV27 to TRBJ1-6; no firm D call. The CDR3 runs 15 residues. Germline CDR1 is MNHEY and CDR2 is SMNVEV (reference sequence). Trimming left V 6 bases short and J 1 base short, with 10 bases between. CDR3: CASRLEGSYNSPLHF. In DNA form, the CDR3 reads TGTGCCAGCAGGCTGGAGGGATCCTATAATTCACCCCTCCACTTT.

J is TRBJ2-7 and V is TRBV6-6; the match to TRBD1 covers 12 bases. The CDR3 is 14 amino acids. Looked up from germline, CDR1 is MNHNY and CDR2 is SVGAGI (reference sequence). V gave up 6 bases and J gave up 6 bases; unmatched junction bases: 6. The CDR3 region is CASSHRDRGLEQYF. The DNA of the CDR3 is TGTGCCAGCAGCCATCGGGACAGGGGGCTCGAGCAGTACTTC.

The chain combines TRBV7-2 with TRBJ2-7; the D gene is possibly TRBD2 (5 bases). The CDR3 covers 16 residues. Germline V gives CDR1 SGHTA, CDR2 FQGNSA. Trimming cost V 2 bases and J 2 bases, with 16 bases left between them. Here the CDR3 reads CASSLTVAFRAYEQYF. Written as DNA, the CDR3 is TGTGCCAGCAGCTTAACGGTAGCGTTCCGGGCCTACGAGCAGTACTTC.

The rearrangement joins TRBV6-6 to TRBJ2-7, with a possible D match to TRBD1 (6 bases). Germline V gives CDR1 MNHNY, CDR2 SVGAGI (reference sequence). V was cut by 5 bases and J by 2 bases, with 10 bases left in between. CDR3 length equals 13 residues. CDR3: CASSIRTAYEQYF. The CDR3 DNA follows: TGTGCCAGCAGTATCAGGACAGCCTACGAGCAGTACTTC.

This clone occurred once. This chain connects TRBV7-8 to TRBJ2-7; D unresolved. Germline values: CDR1 SGHVS, CDR2 FQNEAQ. This CDR3 is built from 12 residues. V was pared by 5 bases and J by 4 bases, with 9 bases between. In DNA, the CDR3 is TGTGCCAGCAGCAACGAGCCTTACGAGCAGTACTTC. Its protein product is CASSNEPYEQYF.

The chain couples TRBV5-1 to TRBJ1-2; D not resolved. Germline CDR1 SGHRS, CDR2 YFSETQ. This CDR3 contains 14 residues. V lost 4 bases, J lost 1 base, and 11 bases lay in between. The CDR3 loop is CASSPRSGNYGYTF. The CDR3 DNA is TGCGCCAGCAGCCCGCGATCGGGTAACTATGGCTACACCTTC.

V is TRBV5-6 and J is TRBJ2-6, with TRBD1 matching 7 bases. Germline trimming cut 3 bases from V and 3 bases from J; bases unmatched to any gene: 6. The CDR3 extends over 16 amino acids. Germline values: CDR1 SGHDT, CDR2 YYEEEE. Here the CDR3 DNA reads TGTGCCAGCAGCTGGGACAGTTACCTTGGGGCCAACGTCCTGACTTTC. It translates to CASSWDSYLGANVLTF.

The chain is built from TRBV25-1 and TRBJ2-5, with 12 bases lining up with TRBD1. Germline V gives CDR1 MGHDK, CDR2 SYGVNS. Trimming at V came to 8 bases and at J to 4 bases, leaving 5 bases not matched to a gene. This CDR3 region has 14 residues. The CDR3 is CASVGTGGLETQYF. DNA of the CDR3: TGTGCCAGCGTAGGGACAGGGGGCTTAGAGACCCAGTACTTC.

This clone was seen once. This sequence joins TRBV13 and TRBJ2-5; 10 bases are shared with TRBD2. This CDR3 has 15 amino acids. The germline CDR1 and CDR2 sequences are PRHDT and FYEKMQ (reference sequence). Trimming removed 3 bases from V and 2 bases from J; junction bases left unmatched: 3. The chain's CDR3 is CASSFWTSGQETQYF. The CDR3 DNA follows: TGTGCCAGCAGCTTCTGGACTAGCGGACAAGAGACCCAGTACTTC.

The chain has TRBV28 and TRBJ1-3; 9 nucleotides match TRBD1. J lost 0 bases, V lost 5 bases, and 11 bases had no gene match. This CDR3 comprises 18 residues. The germline V gene has CDR1 MDHEN and CDR2 SYDVKM. The CDR3 reads CASSSTGTGLYSGNTIYF. The CDR3, as DNA: TGTGCCAGCAGTAGTACCGGGACAGGGCTATACTCTGGAAACACCATATATTTT.

The chain employs TRBV6-5 and TRBJ2-1; maybe TRBD2 (6 bases). The CDR3 is 15 amino acids. Deletions cut 7 bases from V and 7 bases from J, with 20 bases between. Germline V CDR1 and CDR2: MNHEY, SVGAGI. The CDR3 nucleotides are TGTGCCAGCACCCCAGGAGATAGCGGCCAGAATGAGCAGTTCTTC. Translated: CASTPGDSGQNEQFF.

This sequence joins TRBV25-1 and TRBJ1-2; 11 nucleotides align to TRBD1. With V trimmed by 6 bases and J by 7 bases, 13 bases remained unmatched. The CDR3 runs to 16 residues. Germline assignment: CDR1 MGHDK and CDR2 SYGVNS. CDR3 region: CASSSGGQGVLGGYTF. The CDR3 DNA is TGTGCCAGCAGCTCAGGGGGACAGGGGGTACTTGGTGGCTACACCTTC.

The genes are TRBV7-6 and TRBJ2-3; 11 bases are shared with TRBD2. This CDR3 contains 16 residues. J was trimmed by 1 base and V by 4 bases; bases with no gene match: 4. Germline V gene lookup returns CDR1 SGHVS and CDR2 FNYEAQ. Here the CDR3 DNA reads TGTGCCAGCAGCTCAATTAGCGGGAGGGGCACAGATACGCAGTATTTT. It is translated as CASSSISGRGTDTQYF. Full variable domain (missing parts from reference TRBV7-6 and TRBJ2-3): GAGVSQSPRYKVTKRGQDVALRCDPISGHVSLYWYRQALGQGPEFLTYFNYEAQQDKSGLPNDRFSAERPEGSISTLTIQRTEQRDSAMYRCASSSISGRGTDTQYFGPGTRLTVL.